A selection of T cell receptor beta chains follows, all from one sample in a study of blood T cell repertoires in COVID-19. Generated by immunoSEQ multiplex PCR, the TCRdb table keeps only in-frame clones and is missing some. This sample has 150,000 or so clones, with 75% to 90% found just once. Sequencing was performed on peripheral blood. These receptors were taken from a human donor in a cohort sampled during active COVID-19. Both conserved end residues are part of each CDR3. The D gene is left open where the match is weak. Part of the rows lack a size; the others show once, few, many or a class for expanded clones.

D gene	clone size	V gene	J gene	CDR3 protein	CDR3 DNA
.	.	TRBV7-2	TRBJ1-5	CASSELGGNQPQHF	TGTGCCAGCAGCGAATTGGGGGGGAATCAGCCCCAGCATTTT
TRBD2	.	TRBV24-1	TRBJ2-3	CATSDFPRAGGGDTQYF	TGTGCCACCAGTGATTTCCCTCGGGCGGGGGGCGGAGATACGCAGTATTTT
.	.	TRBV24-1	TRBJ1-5	CATRGTGENQPQHF	TGTGCCACCAGGGGGACGGGGGAGAATCAGCCCCAGCATTTT
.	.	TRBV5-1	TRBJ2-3	CASSGGTDTQYF	TGCGCCAGCAGCGGAGGCACAGATACGCAGTATTTT
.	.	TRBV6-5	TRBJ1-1	CASRGQPNTEAFF	TGTGCCAGCAGAGGACAGCCAAACACTGAAGCTTTCTTT
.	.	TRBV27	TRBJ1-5	CASSSNRVGAPQHF	TGTGCCAGCAGTTCCAACAGGGTCGGGGCGCCCCAGCATTTT
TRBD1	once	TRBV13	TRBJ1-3	CASSLGQGFTGNTIYF	TGTGCCAGCAGCTTAGGACAGGGGTTCACTGGAAACACCATATATTTT
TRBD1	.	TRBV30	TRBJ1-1	CAWSQTGQSIEAFF	TGTGCCTGGAGTCAGACGGGACAGTCCATTGAAGCTTTCTTT
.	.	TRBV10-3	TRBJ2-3	CATTGRGDTQYF	TGTGCCACGACAGGGCGGGGAGATACGCAGTATTTT
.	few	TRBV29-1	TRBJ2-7	CSVEDRGADEQYF	TGCAGCGTTGAAGATCGGGGGGCGGACGAGCAGTACTTC